This T cell receptor beta chain came from a study of cytotoxic CD8 clonotypes in ibrutinib-treated CLL. At the level of the study: Sequenced samples delivered averages of 270,000 or so productive templates and around 90,000 productive rearrangements.

The CDR3 consists of 14 residues. CDR1 and CDR2 from the germline V gene are SGHAT and FQNNGV. Trimming left V 6 bases short and J 0 bases short, with 11 bases between. Sequenced by immunoSEQ multiplex PCR; TCRdb stores in-frame clones only, minus some. Here the sample spans approximately 92,000 clones, 77% being singletons. The clonotype comes from a human donor with chronic lymphocytic leukemia. The sequenced sample was PBMCs, obtained after 24 months of ibrutinib treatment. This rearrangement joins TRBV11-2 to TRBJ1-2; D may be TRBD1 (5 bases). The DNA of the CDR3 is TGTGCCAGCAGGTCTGACAGATCTAACTATGGCTACACCTTC. Its protein is CASRSDRSNYGYTF.